Below, 2 T cell receptor beta chains from the same sample are listed, as sequenced in a study of blood T cell repertoires in COVID-19. This table comes from immunoSEQ multiplex PCR, and its TCRdb copy is limited to in-frame clones, with some not included. Counted here are around 290,000 clones, approximately 90% occurring once; the ten biggest clones make up around 2.2%. Source material: peripheral blood. Receptors originate from a woman aged 25 to 45 with COVID-19, enrolled during active disease.

This chain connects TRBV19 to TRBJ2-7; a weak D match, TRBD1 (6 bases). The CDR3 has 15 amino acids. V was pared by 1 base and J by 2 bases, with 12 bases between. Germline values: CDR1 LNHDA, CDR2 SQIVND (reference sequence). The CDR3 DNA reads TGTGCCAGTAGTATAGGTTGGGACACAACCTACGAGCAGTACTTC. This sequence encodes CASSIGWDTTYEQYF.

This chain connects TRBV2 to TRBJ2-1, with TRBD2 identical over 7 bases. This CDR3 is 17 amino acids long. Germline CDR1 and CDR2: SNHLY and FYNNEI. The junction had 19 bases not matched to a gene; V was cut back by 5 bases and J by 9 bases. In DNA form, the CDR3 reads TGTGCCAGCAGTCCCCCATTCGGACTAGTACTACAAGGTGAGCAGTTCTTC. Residues: CASSPPFGLVLQGEQFF.